One sample yielded the 22 T cell receptor beta chains listed below, sequenced in a study of patients and donors after allogeneic stem cell transplantation. TCRdb reprocessed the RT-PCR reads via MiXCR and lists one record per CDR3 protein. The sample comprises about 160,000 distinct CDR3 sequences, 24% of which are singletons, and 26% rests with the top ten. The sequenced material came from blood, either unsorted or a sorted T cell fraction (not recorded which). These receptors were taken from a human donor who was either an allogeneic HSCT recipient or a stem cell or donor lymphocyte infusion donor (not recorded which). It is not recorded whose cells these are; they may come from a transplant donor.

The V call is TRBV20-1, the J call TRBJ2-1; D is possibly TRBD1 (8 bases). The CDR3 is 15 residues long. The V gene's germline CDR1 is DFQATT and CDR2 SNEGSKA (reference sequence). V was clipped by 2 bases and J by 4 bases, with 15 bases between them. The CDR3 nucleotides are TGCAGTGCTAGACACGGACAGGGAGGGTACAATGAGCAGTTCTTC. This codes for CSARHGQGGYNEQFF.

The V and J genes are TRBV25-1 and TRBJ2-5; D ambiguous. V lost 2 bases and J 5 bases, leaving 9 bases between the germline ends. The CDR3 consists of 13 residues. Germline assignment: CDR1 MGHDK and CDR2 SYGVNS. CDR3 sequence: CASSELGWETQYF. The DNA for the CDR3 is TGTGCCAGCAGTGAACTGGGATGGGAGACCCAGTACTTC.

The V gene is TRBV12-5, the J gene TRBJ1-2, with 7 bases fitting TRBD1. This CDR3 is 13 amino acids long. CDR1 is LGHNT and CDR2 is FRNRAP in the germline V gene. J gave up 4 bases and V 5 bases, and 4 bases lay outside the gene matches. The CDR3 sequence is CASGRTGAYGYTF. In DNA form, the CDR3 reads TGTGCTAGTGGTAGAACAGGGGCCTATGGCTACACCTTC.

The V call is TRBV18, the J call TRBJ1-3; D uncertain. Trimming pared 4 bases from V and 2 bases from J, leaving 15 bases between. This CDR3 is 16 amino acids long. From germline, CDR1 is KGHSH and CDR2 LQKENI. The CDR3 loop reads CASSHRHGRTGNTIYF. The DNA of the CDR3 is TGTGCCAGCTCACACAGACATGGACGAACTGGAAACACCATATATTTT.

Here the CDR3 DNA reads TGTGCCACCACATTTTTTACAGGGGGAAAGAGCTCCTACGAGCAGTACTTC. It yields the protein CATTFFTGGKSSYEQYF. The chain recombines TRBV24-1 with TRBJ2-7; 8 nucleotides match TRBD1. The germline V gene has CDR1 KGHDR and CDR2 SFDVKD. V was pared by 8 bases and J by 0 bases, with 14 bases of the junction left unmatched. The CDR3 runs to 17 residues.

This clonotype was counted a few times. This sequence joins TRBV15 and TRBJ1-1, with a possible D match to TRBD1 (5 bases). CDR3 length: 17 residues. Germline lookup yields CDR1 LNHNV and CDR2 YYDKDF (reference sequence). Trimming removed 4 bases from V and 1 base from J, with 19 bases in between. The DNA for the CDR3 is TGTGCCACCAGCATAGGGGCAGGGAAGGTAAGGAACACTGAAGCTTTCTTT. It translates to CATSIGAGKVRNTEAFF.

In this sample, this clonotype turned up a few times. The chain combines TRBV5-1 with TRBJ2-7; weak D call: TRBD1 (5 bases). Per the germline V gene, CDR1 is SGHRS and CDR2 is YFSETQ. The germline V and J ends were trimmed by 0 bases and 5 bases, with 9 bases remaining between them. The length of the CDR3 is 13 residues. Written as DNA, the CDR3 is TGCGCCAGCAGCTTGGAAGGGGCCCACGAGCAGTACTTC. It codes for CASSLEGAHEQYF.

This sequence joins TRBV4-3 and TRBJ1-5; maybe TRBD1 (5 bases). Per the germline V gene, CDR1 is LGHNA and CDR2 is YSLEER. V lost 0 bases and J 0 bases, leaving 9 bases between the germline ends. This CDR3 is 16 amino acids long. The CDR3 is CASSQDWGNSNQPQHF. CDR3 nucleotides: TGCGCCAGCAGCCAAGATTGGGGGAATAGCAATCAGCCCCAGCATTTT.

The CDR3 spells CASSLSHRYGYTF. The CDR3 nucleotides read TGTGCCAGCAGTTTATCCCATAGATATGGCTACACCTTC. The chain couples TRBV27 to TRBJ1-2, with D unclear. The length of the CDR3 is 13 residues. In germline, CDR1 is MNHEY, CDR2 SMNVEV (reference sequence). V was cut by 0 bases and J by 5 bases, with 7 bases left in between.

This clonotype has a handful of counts. The V call is TRBV2, the J call TRBJ1-2, with D unclear. The CDR3 extends over 14 amino acids. Germline assignment: CDR1 SNHLY and CDR2 FYNNEI. V dropped 7 bases and J dropped 5 bases, with 17 bases sitting between them. In DNA form, the CDR3 reads TGTGCCAGCATCGACGTTTATAGTGTATATGGCTACACCTTC. Its protein product is CASIDVYSVYGYTF.

This clonotype was counted only a few times. The chain links TRBV15 to TRBJ2-1; D ambiguous. V was pared by 1 base and J by 4 bases, with 2 bases between. The germline V gene has CDR1 LNHNV and CDR2 YYDKDF (reference sequence). This CDR3 comprises 12 residues. CDR3 DNA sequence: TGTGCCACCAGCAGAGTGTACAATGAGCAGTTCTTC. It codes for CATSRVYNEQFF.

The rearrangement links TRBV7-3 to TRBJ1-1; D gene unclear. The CDR3 is 13 residues long. Germline CDR1 and CDR2: SGHTA and FQGTGA. Trimming cost V 5 bases and J 1 base, with 8 bases left between them. CDR3 sequence (DNA): TGTGCCAGCAGCGGCGACCGGAACACTGAAGCTTTCTTT. Residues: CASSGDRNTEAFF.

The chain couples TRBV5-1 to TRBJ2-2, with TRBD2 matching 10 bases. There are 16 residues in the CDR3. Germline V lookup: CDR1 SGHRS, CDR2 YFSETQ. Trimming removed 0 bases from V and 5 bases from J; junction bases left unmatched: 4. The DNA of the CDR3 is TGCGCCAGCAGCTTGGAACTAGCGGGACGGACCGGGGAGCTGTTTTTT. The encoded protein is CASSLELAGRTGELFF.

This clonotype has just a few counts. The chain combines TRBV23-1 with TRBJ1-5; unclear D gene. TRBV23-1 is filed as an ORF, its function uncertain. This CDR3 is built from 15 residues. V was clipped by 2 bases and J by 2 bases, with 10 bases between them. CDR3 coding DNA: TGCGCCAGCAGTCAACCGGCCGTGGGCAATCAGCCCCAGCATTTT. Protein: CASSQPAVGNQPQHF.

This clonotype was counted between two and nine times. The chain carries TRBV5-1 and TRBJ1-1; TRBD1 is a possible D gene (6 bases). This CDR3 spans 13 amino acids. Between the trimmed V and J ends, which lost 6 bases and 4 bases, there was a span of 13 bases. Germline V CDR1 and CDR2: SGHRS, YFSETQ. Here the CDR3 reads CASKIQGSTEAFF. Here the CDR3 DNA reads TGCGCCAGCAAGATACAGGGAAGCACTGAAGCTTTCTTT.

Ten or more counts support this clonotype. The rearrangement links TRBV6-2 or TRBV6-3 to TRBJ1-1, with D tentatively TRBD1 (5 bases). CDR1 MNHEY and CDR2 SVGEGT come from the germline V gene. The CDR3 runs to 14 residues. V dropped 3 bases and J dropped 3 bases, with 11 bases sitting between them. DNA for the CDR3: TGTGCCAGCAGTTATACGGGGGGATACACTGAAGCTTTCTTT. It is translated as CASSYTGGYTEAFF.

The chain has TRBV20-1 and TRBJ1-2; no clear D gene. The CDR3 runs 15 residues. Germline V gene sequence: CDR1 DFQATT, CDR2 SNEGSKA (reference sequence). Trimming removed 1 base at V and 2 bases at J, with 14 bases between. CDR3 sequence: CSARVGNAFNYGYTF. The CDR3, as DNA: TGCAGTGCTAGAGTGGGCAACGCTTTCAACTATGGCTACACCTTC.

This clonotype was counted between two and nine times. The rearrangement links TRBV12-3 or TRBV12-4 to TRBJ1-5; D remains ambiguous. This CDR3 has 14 amino acids. The germline V and J ends were trimmed by 5 bases and 0 bases, with 8 bases remaining between them. The CDR3, as DNA: TGTGCCAGCAGTAAGTCCGATAGCAATCAGCCCCAGCATTTT. This gives the protein CASSKSDSNQPQHF.

V and J are TRBV6-6 and TRBJ2-1, with 8 bases identical to TRBD1. J was trimmed by 0 bases and V by 3 bases; bases with no gene match: 13. The CDR3 has 19 residues. Germline CDR1 and CDR2: MNHNY and SVGAGI (reference sequence). The CDR3 loop reads CASSYWPGQGLSSYNEQFF. CDR3 nucleotides: TGTGCCAGCAGTTATTGGCCAGGACAGGGTTTATCCTCCTACAATGAGCAGTTCTTC.

V gene TRBV12-3 or TRBV12-4 combines with J gene TRBJ1-2; 7 bases agree with TRBD1. CDR3 size: 14 residues. V shed 10 bases, J shed 5 bases, and the junction held 13 bases outside the gene matches. For the CDR3, the DNA is TGTGCCATCGAAGTTCCGGACAGGATGTATGGCTACACCTTC. This codes for CAIEVPDRMYGYTF.

The chain carries TRBV7-7 and TRBJ2-7; 7 nucleotides line up with TRBD1. The CDR3 is 13 amino acids. J was trimmed by 5 bases and V by 1 base; bases with no gene match: 2. Germline V CDR1 and CDR2: SSHAT, FNYEAQ (reference sequence). CDR3: CASSLVGGNEQYF. The CDR3 bases are TGTGCCAGCAGCTTAGTAGGGGGCAACGAGCAGTACTTC.

The rearrangement uses TRBV12-3 or TRBV12-4 and TRBJ2-6; D could derive from TRBD1 or TRBD2 (6 bases each). The CDR3 contains 19 residues. The V gene lost 6 bases and the J gene lost 1 base, with 22 bases spanning the gap. This CDR3 reads CASRRDGGRLASGANVLTF. The CDR3 nucleotides read TGTGCCAGCAGACGGGATGGGGGGCGGTTAGCTTCTGGGGCCAACGTCCTGACTTTC.